The 19 T cell receptor beta chains below come from one sample, sequenced in a study of blood T cell repertoires in COVID-19. Libraries were prepared by immunoSEQ multiplex PCR; TCRdb keeps only in-frame clonotypes and omits some of them. Of some 200,000 clones in the sample, about nine tenths were seen once. The specimen sequenced was peripheral blood. The receptors were gathered from an older woman with acute or convalescent COVID-19.

The gene calls are TRBV12-3 or TRBV12-4 and TRBJ2-1; D gene uncertain. V was cut by 2 bases and J by 13 bases, with 9 bases left in between. This CDR3 contains 11 residues. In DNA, the CDR3 is TGTGCCAGCAGTTTAAAAGCGTCACAGTTCTTC. It codes for CASSLKASQFF.

CDR3 nucleotides: TGTGCCAGTAGTATACCTCCGGGACAGAAACCCAGCAGAAACTATGGCTACACCTTC. Encoded protein: CASSIPPGQKPSRNYGYTF. The chain joins TRBV19 to TRBJ1-2, with TRBD1 matching over 7 bases. The CDR3 runs 19 residues. CDR1 and CDR2 from the germline V gene are LNHDA and SQIVND (reference sequence). With 2 bases clipped from V and 2 bases from J, the junction kept 17 bases outside the gene matches.

J is TRBJ2-5 and V is TRBV18, with no clear D. V lost 0 bases, J lost 1 base, and 6 bases lay in between. CDR3 length: 14 residues. From germline, CDR1 is KGHSH and CDR2 LQKENI. The CDR3 here is CASSPPNGQETQYF. In DNA, the CDR3 is TGTGCCAGCTCACCACCGAACGGCCAAGAGACCCAGTACTTC.

This chain links TRBV3-1 (or the pseudogene TRBV3-2) with TRBJ1-1; D possibly corresponds to TRBD1 (6 bases). Per germline, CDR1 LGHDT and CDR2 YNNKEL (reference sequence). This CDR3 has 15 amino acids. With 4 bases removed from V and 4 bases from J, the gap between germline ends came to 16 bases. The CDR3 protein is CASSPSRGGGTEAFF. The CDR3 nucleotides read TGTGCCAGCAGCCCCTCCCGGGGGGGCGGCACTGAAGCTTTCTTT.

In DNA, the CDR3 is TGTGCCAGCAGCTTCGCCGGGACTAGCGGCCTACGGCGGGATGAGCAGTTCTTC. Translation gives CASSFAGTSGLRRDEQFF. V gene TRBV7-2 combines with J gene TRBJ2-1; 11 bases fit TRBD2. Germline V lookup: CDR1 SGHTA, CDR2 FQGNSA. The CDR3 runs 18 residues. The V gene end was trimmed by 3 bases and the J gene end by 8 bases; junction bases not matched to a gene: 15.

This chain connects TRBV3-1 (or the pseudogene TRBV3-2) to TRBJ2-1; D perhaps matches TRBD1 (6 bases). CDR1 and CDR2 (germline): LGHDT, YNNKEL (reference sequence). The CDR3 runs 13 residues. V gave up 3 bases and J gave up 10 bases, with 13 bases separating them. CDR3 in amino acids: CASSHPRGYEQFF. The CDR3 nucleotides are TGTGCCAGCAGCCACCCCAGGGGCTACGAGCAGTTCTTC.

The genes are TRBV2 and TRBJ2-1, with 7 positions matching TRBD1. The CDR3 runs 13 residues. CDR1 is SNHLY and CDR2 is FYNNEI in the germline V gene. Trimming at V came to 10 bases and at J to 0 bases, leaving 3 bases not matched to a gene. In nucleotides, the CDR3 is TGTGCCATTCGACAGGGCTCCTACAATGAGCAGTTCTTC. As protein: CAIRQGSYNEQFF. The full variable domain, its missing parts supplied by reference TRBV2 and TRBJ2-1, is EPEVTQTPSHQVTQMGQEVILRCVPISNHLYFYWYRQILGQKVEFLVSFYNNEISEKSEIFDDQFSVERPDGSNFTLKIRSTKLEDSAMYFCAIRQGSYNEQFFGPGTRLTVL.

This clone was seen only a few times. The chain links TRBV5-1 to TRBJ1-1, with TRBD1 as a possible D gene (5 bases). This CDR3 contains 14 residues. V dropped 3 bases and J dropped 5 bases, with 14 bases sitting between them. The germline CDR1 and CDR2 sequences are SGHRS and YFSETQ. CDR3 bases: TGCGCCAGCAGCTCCGGGGGTATAGTGACTGAAGCTTTCTTT. This translates into CASSSGGIVTEAFF. Using reference TRBV5-1 and TRBJ1-1 for the parts outside the CDR3, the full variable domain is KAGVTQTPRYLIKTRGQQVTLSCSPISGHRSVSWYQQTPGQGLQFLFEYFSETQRNKGNFPGRFSGRQFSNSRSEMNVSTLELGDSALYLCASSSGGIVTEAFFGQGTRLTVV.

This clone was counted only a few times. The J gene is TRBJ2-2, the V gene TRBV4-2; TRBD2 aligns across 7 bases. There are 20 residues in the CDR3. Trimming cost V 0 bases and J 2 bases; bases outside gene matches: 15. Germline V gives CDR1 LGHNA, CDR2 YNFKEQ. The CDR3 protein is CASSQDSHFAGGSNTGELFF. CDR3 in DNA: TGTGCCAGCAGCCAAGATTCGCACTTCGCCGGCGGGAGTAACACCGGGGAGCTGTTTTTT.

This clone appeared a few times. This chain joins TRBV19 and TRBJ1-2; D perhaps matches TRBD1 (5 bases). This CDR3 region has 12 residues. The germline V gene has CDR1 LNHDA and CDR2 SQIVND (reference sequence). V was pared by 9 bases and J by 1 base, with 9 bases between. The CDR3: CASQGFNYGYTF. In DNA form, the CDR3 reads TGTGCCAGCCAGGGATTTAACTATGGCTACACCTTC. The full variable domain, in which reference TRBV19 and TRBJ1-2 provide the parts outside the CDR3, is DGGITQSPKYLFRKEGQNVTLSCEQNLNHDAMYWYRQDPGQGLRLIYYSQIVNDFQKGDIAEGYSVSREKKESFPLTVTSAQKNPTAFYLCASQGFNYGYTFGSGTRLTVV.

V and J are TRBV2 and TRBJ1-6; D gene ambiguous. Trimming removed 0 bases at V and 7 bases at J, with 10 bases between. The germline V gene has CDR1 SNHLY and CDR2 FYNNEI. This CDR3 is built from 15 residues. The CDR3 sequence is CASSEAGLENSPLHF. CDR3 nucleotides: TGTGCCAGCAGTGAAGCAGGACTGGAAAATTCACCCCTCCACTTT.

This chain connects TRBV6-2 or TRBV6-3 to TRBJ1-2; D is possibly TRBD1 (6 bases). Germline V gives CDR1 MNHEY, CDR2 SVGEGT. CDR3 size: 14 residues. Trimming left V 3 bases short and J 6 bases short, with 14 bases between. The CDR3 DNA sequence: TGTGCCAGCAGTTATCTTACAGGGTCGGATGGCTACACCTTC. Translated, it gives CASSYLTGSDGYTF.

The chain recombines TRBV5-1 with TRBJ1-3, with D possibly TRBD1 on 5 matching bases. The CDR3 is made up of 16 amino acids. V was cut by 2 bases and J by 3 bases, with 15 bases left in between. Germline assignment: CDR1 SGHRS and CDR2 YFSETQ. CDR3 protein: CASSLEQAARGNTIYF. The CDR3 region has the DNA TGCGCCAGCAGCTTAGAACAGGCAGCGCGTGGAAACACCATATATTTT.

This rearrangement joins TRBV18 to TRBJ2-7; D is unresolved. The CDR3 is 13 amino acids. V was clipped by 0 bases and J by 7 bases, with 10 bases between them. Germline CDR1 is KGHSH and CDR2 is LQKENI. The CDR3 loop reads CASSPPMSEEQYF. DNA of the CDR3: TGTGCCAGCTCACCACCGATGTCCGAGGAGCAGTACTTC.

The chain employs TRBV27 and TRBJ1-5; D ambiguous. The germline V gene encodes CDR1 MNHEY and CDR2 SMNVEV (reference sequence). Trimming took 6 bases from V and 7 from J, leaving 13 bases between them. The length of the CDR3 is 13 residues. This CDR3 is CASRTQTGQPQHF. CDR3 nucleotides: TGTGCCAGCAGAACACAAACGGGACAGCCCCAGCATTTT.

The chain couples TRBV7-2 to TRBJ2-1; TRBD2 agrees at 10 bases. The CDR3 runs 16 residues. The ends lost 1 base at V and 5 bases at J; junction bases unmatched: 5. Germline values: CDR1 SGHTA, CDR2 FQGNSA. The CDR3 DNA is TGTGCCAGCAGCTTAGATGGGACTAGCGCAAACAATGAGCAGTTCTTC. Translating it yields CASSLDGTSANNEQFF.

Only one count was recorded for this clone. The chain has TRBV27 and TRBJ2-5, with 13 nucleotides matching TRBD2. From germline, CDR1 is MNHEY and CDR2 SMNVEV (reference sequence). The V gene end was trimmed by 4 bases and the J gene end by 4 bases; junction bases not matched to a gene: 15. The CDR3 covers 19 residues. CDR3 nucleotide sequence: TGTGCCAGCAGTTCCATCCGCCCGGGACTAGCGGGACGGGTAGAGACCCAGTACTTC. Translating gives CASSSIRPGLAGRVETQYF.

J is TRBJ1-2 and V is TRBV4-1; 8 bases are a match to TRBD1. Germline trimming cut 3 bases from V and 3 bases from J; bases unmatched to any gene: 6. This CDR3 comprises 15 residues. Germline V gene sequence: CDR1 MGHRA, CDR2 YSYEKL. The CDR3 region has the DNA TGCGCCAGCAGCCAGGGGCAGGGGGCGGACTATGGCTACACCTTC. It encodes CASSQGQGADYGYTF.

This sequence joins TRBV7-2 and TRBJ2-5; 8 bases align to TRBD1. Trimming cost V 7 bases and J 4 bases; bases outside gene matches: 14. The CDR3 has 16 residues. Per germline, CDR1 SGHTA and CDR2 FQGNSA. CDR3 in amino acids: CASTLGVLQGGETQYF. The CDR3 bases are TGTGCCAGCACCCTAGGGGTATTACAGGGGGGAGAGACCCAGTACTTC.